The clone carrying this T cell receptor beta chain was picked up many times. Its antigen remains unidentified. Generation of TCR cDNA used 5'RACE template switching (which added a universal primer site and UMIs). Each CDR3 protein gets one entry after TCRdb re-called the 5' RACE reads with MiXCR. The sample has some 73,000 distinct CDR3 sequences, approximately 7.5% seen once. CDR1 is SGHRS and CDR2 is YFSETQ in the germline V gene. V lost 0 bases to trimming and J lost 2 bases, with 9 bases between them. This CDR3 is built from 14 residues. This sample was taken from a study of T cells after yellow fever vaccination. Study-level findings and limits: A secondary response was less intense yet reached its peak sooner, at day 5 versus 15. At approximately 95% for CD4 and 70% to 90% for CD8, most primary-vaccination clones showed up again after the booster. A limited proportion of clonotypes was detected within both the CD4 and CD8 compartments.

The sequenced sample was CD8+ T cells sorted from PBMCs, obtained on the day of the yellow fever booster vaccination. The receptor was isolated from a man aged 25-40 years who received the YFV17D yellow fever vaccine. The chain carries TRBV5-1 and TRBJ2-7; D is possibly TRBD2 (5 bases). The CDR3 reads CASSLVGSAYEQYF. The CDR3 nucleotides read TGCGCCAGCAGCTTGGTCGGTAGCGCCTACGAGCAGTACTTC.